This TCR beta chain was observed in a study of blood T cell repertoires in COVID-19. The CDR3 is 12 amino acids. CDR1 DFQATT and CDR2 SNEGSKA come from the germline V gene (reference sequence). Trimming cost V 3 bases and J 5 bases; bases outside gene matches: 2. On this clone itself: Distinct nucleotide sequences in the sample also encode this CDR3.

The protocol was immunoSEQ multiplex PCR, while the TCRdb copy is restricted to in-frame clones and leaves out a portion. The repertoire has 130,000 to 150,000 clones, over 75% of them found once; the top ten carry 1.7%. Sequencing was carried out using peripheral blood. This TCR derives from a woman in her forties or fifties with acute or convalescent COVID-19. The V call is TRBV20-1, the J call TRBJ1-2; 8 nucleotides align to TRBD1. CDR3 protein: CSASNRGYGYTF. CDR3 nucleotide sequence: TGCAGTGCTAGTAACAGGGGGTATGGCTACACCTTC.